This passage covers 9 T cell receptor beta chains from one sample sequenced in a study of identical twins. TCRdb redid the calling of the 5' RACE reads with MiXCR, one entry per CDR3 protein. The table records approximately 690,000 distinct CDR3 sequences, around 6.1% of them present only once. The source material was naive T cells sorted from blood. These receptors were collected from a man younger than 30 in good health.

At least ten counts were recorded for this clonotype. The chain links TRBV7-9 to TRBJ1-6, with D unclear. V was trimmed by 1 base and J by 9 bases, leaving 10 bases between them. Germline values: CDR1 SEHNR, CDR2 FQNEAQ (reference sequence). This CDR3 is 14 amino acids long. CDR3 bases: TGTGCCAGCAGCTTAGTTCACTCAGGTTCACCCCTCCACTTT. It specifies CASSLVHSGSPLHF.

This clonotype has a count of ten or more. V is TRBV12-3 or TRBV12-4 and J is TRBJ2-4; maybe TRBD2 (5 bases). Trimming removed 5 bases from V and 6 bases from J, with 17 bases in between. The CDR3 spans 15 residues. CDR3 region: CASSLTRALVNIQYF. The CDR3 DNA follows: TGTGCCAGCAGTCTGACGAGGGCTTTAGTAAACATTCAGTACTTC.

V gene TRBV6-5 combines with J gene TRBJ2-7; D may be TRBD1 (5 bases). Deletions cut 0 bases from V and 2 bases from J, with 11 bases between. Germline values: CDR1 MNHEY, CDR2 SVGAGI. The CDR3 runs 15 residues. The CDR3 region has the DNA TGTGCCAGCAGTTACTCACCAGACAGTACCTACGAGCAGTACGTC. Its translation is CASSYSPDSTYEQYV.

This clonotype was recorded many times. The rearrangement links TRBV6-5 to TRBJ2-7; D tentatively fits TRBD1 or TRBD2 (5 bases each). This CDR3 contains 17 residues. Germline V gene data show CDR1 as MNHEY and CDR2 as SVGAGI. V was clipped by 2 bases and J by 4 bases, with 21 bases between them. The CDR3 coding sequence is TGTGCCAGCAGTTACCGACCCCGGGACCTTTCCCTTTACGAGCAGTACGTC. Translation: CASSYRPRDLSLYEQYV.

This clonotype was seen at least ten times. The rearrangement joins TRBV20-1 to TRBJ1-1; D unclear. Between the trimmed V and J ends, which lost 5 bases and 10 bases, there was a span of 14 bases. This CDR3 region has 11 residues. Germline V lookup: CDR1 DFQATT, CDR2 SNEGSKA (reference sequence). CDR3 DNA: TGCAGTGCTCCCTCCCTTCAGCGAGCTTTCTTT. It encodes CSAPSLQRAFF.

Here the CDR3 DNA reads TGTGCCACCAGAGCTAGCGGGACTACTGAGCAGTTCTTC. Encoded protein: CATRASGTTEQFF. The chain has TRBV15 and TRBJ2-1, with 9 positions matching TRBD2. Trimming removed 6 bases from V and 9 bases from J; junction bases left unmatched: 6. There are 13 residues in the CDR3. Looked up from germline, CDR1 is LNHNV and CDR2 is YYDKDF (reference sequence).

This clonotype was counted many times. V and J are TRBV6-1 and TRBJ2-5; D could derive from TRBD1 or TRBD2 (5 bases each). The germline V gene encodes CDR1 MNHNS and CDR2 SASEGT. Deletions cut 8 bases from V and 5 bases from J, with 18 bases between. There are 14 residues in the CDR3. The CDR3 region is CASARPGRQETQYF. CDR3 sequence (DNA): TGTGCCAGCGCCAGGCCGGGACGGCAGGAGACCCAGTACTTC.

J is TRBJ2-1 and V is TRBV6-1; D remains ambiguous. Germline V gene lookup returns CDR1 MNHNS and CDR2 SASEGT. The V end was cut by 2 bases, the J end by 0 bases, with 5 bases between. This CDR3 comprises 14 residues. This CDR3 is CASSETGSYNEQFF. The CDR3 region has the DNA TGTGCCAGCAGTGAAACGGGCTCCTACAATGAGCAGTTCTTC.

This clonotype occurred many times. The CDR3 region has the DNA TGTGCCATCAGACACGGGACTAGCGGGTCTGGGGCGGATTACAATGAGCAGTTCTTC. Protein product: CAIRHGTSGSGADYNEQFF. The chain employs TRBV10-3 and TRBJ2-1; TRBD2 aligns across 12 bases. Germline V gene sequence: CDR1 ENHRY, CDR2 SYGVKD. V shed 6 bases and J 4 bases; nucleotides not matched to a gene: 16. The CDR3 length is 19 residues.